Below are 3 T cell receptor beta chains sequenced from a single sample in a study of blood T cell repertoires in COVID-19. Measured with immunoSEQ multiplex PCR; TCRdb has only the in-frame clones, and not every one. Of tens of thousands of clones in the sample, 85% to 90% were seen once. Material for sequencing was peripheral blood. These receptors were obtained from a man at least 80 years old with acute or convalescent COVID-19.

This chain uses TRBV29-1 with TRBJ2-1; D gene uncertain. Between the trimmed V and J ends, which lost 1 base and 6 bases, there was a span of 7 bases. CDR3 length: 12 residues. Per germline, CDR1 SQVTM and CDR2 ANQGSEA. CDR3 protein: CSVEGGSNEQFF. Here the CDR3 DNA reads TGCAGCGTTGAAGGTGGCAGCAATGAGCAGTTCTTC.

About this clone itself: In the same sample, other DNA sequences code for this CDR3. This chain uses TRBV5-4 with TRBJ2-5; TRBD1 matches at 11 bases. Unmatched junction bases numbered 5, after V lost 2 bases and J lost 5 bases. Germline loops: CDR1 SGHNT, CDR2 YYREEE (reference sequence). The CDR3 length is 15 residues. The CDR3 spells CASSLGQGAGETQYF. DNA for the CDR3: TGTGCCAGCAGCTTAGGACAGGGGGCCGGGGAGACCCAGTACTTC.

V and J are TRBV19 and TRBJ2-2; 11 bases match TRBD2. The CDR3 length is 15 residues. V shed 5 bases and J 4 bases; nucleotides not matched to a gene: 3. In germline, CDR1 is LNHDA, CDR2 SQIVND (reference sequence). The CDR3 region is CASSVTSGVTGELFF. CDR3 DNA sequence: TGTGCCAGTAGTGTGACTAGCGGGGTCACCGGGGAGCTGTTTTTT.